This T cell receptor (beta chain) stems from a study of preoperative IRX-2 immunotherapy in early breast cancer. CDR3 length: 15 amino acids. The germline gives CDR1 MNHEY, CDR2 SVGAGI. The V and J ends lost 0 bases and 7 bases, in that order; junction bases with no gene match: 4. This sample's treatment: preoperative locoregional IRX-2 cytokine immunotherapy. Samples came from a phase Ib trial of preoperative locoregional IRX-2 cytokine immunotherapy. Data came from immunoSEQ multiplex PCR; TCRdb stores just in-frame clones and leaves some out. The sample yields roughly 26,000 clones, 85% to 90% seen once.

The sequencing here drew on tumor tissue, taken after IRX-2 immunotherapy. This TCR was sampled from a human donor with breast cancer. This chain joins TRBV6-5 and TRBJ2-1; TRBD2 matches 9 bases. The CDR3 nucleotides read TGTGCCAGCAGTTACTCGAGAGCGGGGGGAAATGAGCAGTTCTTC. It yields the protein CASSYSRAGGNEQFF.